This T cell receptor (beta chain) was identified in a study of blood T cells in healthy people across ages. This CDR3 has 13 residues. From germline, CDR1 is SQVTM and CDR2 ANQGSEA. The V end was cut by 6 bases, the J end by 1 base, with 12 bases between. Then a second PCR, running roughly 6 to 11 cycles, was carried out with a sample-barcoded 5' primer and a J-beta primer mix. TCRdb analysed the 5' RACE reads with MiXCR anew, one entry per CDR3 protein. The sample includes 1.5 million to 2 million distinct CDR3 sequences, about 30% of them seen just once. Per-sample PBMC isolation yielded at least 6 million cells.

The V gene is TRBV29-1, the J gene TRBJ1-1; no clear D. The receptor comes from a woman aged 25 to 39 in good health. Input material: blood. Written as DNA, the CDR3 is TGCAGCGTCGCGGGATTGGCGAACACTGAAGCTTTCTTT. Translation: CSVAGLANTEAFF.